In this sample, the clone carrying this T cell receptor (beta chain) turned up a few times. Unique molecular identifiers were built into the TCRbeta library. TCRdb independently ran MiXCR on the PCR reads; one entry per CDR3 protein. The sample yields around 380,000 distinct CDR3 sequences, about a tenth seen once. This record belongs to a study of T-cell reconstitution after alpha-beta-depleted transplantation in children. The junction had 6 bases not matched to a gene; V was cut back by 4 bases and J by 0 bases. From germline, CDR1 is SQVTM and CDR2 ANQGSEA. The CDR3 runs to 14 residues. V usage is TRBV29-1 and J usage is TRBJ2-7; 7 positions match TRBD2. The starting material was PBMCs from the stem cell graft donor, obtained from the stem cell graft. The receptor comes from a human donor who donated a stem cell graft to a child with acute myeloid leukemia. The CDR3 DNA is TGCAGCGTTGGATGGGGGGGAACCTCCTACGAGCAGTACTTC. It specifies CSVGWGGTSYEQYF.